This T cell receptor (beta chain) originates from a study of a mutant IDH1 vaccine in newly diagnosed glioma. Study as a whole: There were approximately 60% males and about 38% females among treated patients, whose mean age was roughly 40 years. Most patients had radiochemotherapy with temozolomide before enrollment; others had one alone.

With respect to this clone: The antigen remains unidentified.

V gave up 4 bases and J gave up 0 bases; unmatched junction bases: 8. This CDR3 region has 17 residues. From germline, CDR1 is SEHNR and CDR2 FQNEAQ (reference sequence). Profiling relied on immunoSEQ multiplex PCR, and the TCRdb table lists in-frame clones only, not all of them. This table has 29,000 or so clones, around 76% appearing once. Study outcomes and limitations: Changes in the top peripheral T cell clonotypes seemingly had no bearing on pseudoprogression.

Time point defined: week 35, safety follow-up. In the vaccine, a single dose held 300 ug of the mutant IDH1 20-mer peptide, along with topical imiquimod. Sequences were derived from PBMCs, sampled from a glioma patient whose treatment included an IDH1 peptide vaccine. This sequence originates from a man in his forties or fifties with glioma. J is TRBJ1-3 and V is TRBV7-9; 8 nucleotides agree with TRBD1. CDR3 nucleotides: TGTGCCAGCAGCTCCACCCGACAGGGGAGCTCTGGAAACACCATATATTTT. It encodes CASSSTRQGSSGNTIYF.